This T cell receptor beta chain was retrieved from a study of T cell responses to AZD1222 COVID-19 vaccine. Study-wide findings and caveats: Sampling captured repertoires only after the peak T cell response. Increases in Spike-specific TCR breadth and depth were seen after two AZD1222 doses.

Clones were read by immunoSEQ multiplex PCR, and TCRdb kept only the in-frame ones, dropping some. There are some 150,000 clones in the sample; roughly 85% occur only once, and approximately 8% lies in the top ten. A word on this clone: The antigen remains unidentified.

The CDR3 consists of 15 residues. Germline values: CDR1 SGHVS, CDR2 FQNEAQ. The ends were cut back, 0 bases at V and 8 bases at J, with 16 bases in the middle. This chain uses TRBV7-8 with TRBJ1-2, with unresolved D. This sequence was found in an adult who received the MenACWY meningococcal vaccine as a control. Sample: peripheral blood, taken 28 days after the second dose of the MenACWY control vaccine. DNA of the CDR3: TGTGCCAGCAGCTTAGCGGTTCGCGGGGTCGGGGGCTACACCTTC. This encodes CASSLAVRGVGGYTF.